This record looks at one T cell receptor beta chain sequence and its context. Antigen unknown. This record belongs to a study of response to subunit inactivated influenza vaccine. General study results and limits: The authors suggested that every seasonal influenza vaccination recruits few new T cells.

Germline loops: CDR1 MNHEY, CDR2 SVGEGT. The CDR3 length is 14 residues. V dropped 0 bases and J dropped 9 bases, with 12 bases sitting between them. TCRdb used MiXCR to reprocess the RT-PCR reads, holding one entry per CDR3 protein. This sample carries roughly 630,000 distinct CDR3 sequences, roughly 15% of them seen once, and the ten largest clones take 7.6%. This receptor was taken from a man aged 45 to 65 who received an inactivated influenza vaccine. The sequencing used PBMCs from blood, collected around 15 days before vaccination. J is TRBJ1-5 and V is TRBV6-2 or TRBV6-3, with unresolved D. The CDR3 sequence: CASSYSSGGGPQHF. The CDR3, as DNA: TGTGCCAGCAGTTACTCGTCAGGAGGAGGGCCCCAGCATTTT.